The 23 T cell receptor beta chains below come from one sample, sequenced in a study of beta chain features in type 1 diabetes. Their recognized antigens are unknown. Expressed TCRB transcripts were sequenced because the entire RNA isolate underwent reverse transcription. Method: immunoSEQ multiplex PCR; TCRdb's copy keeps in-frame clones and lacks some. Of 550,000 to 850,000 clones listed, around an eighth are singletons. Regarding the study as a whole: Type 1 diabetes patients had moderately but significantly shorter TCRB CDR3s in all four CD4+ subsets.

The sample consisted of naive CD4+ T cells from blood. These receptor sequences come from a man between 18 and 29 years old with type 1 diabetes.

This clone was counted between two and nine times. CDR3 sequence: CSARREAFF. CDR3 bases: TGCAGTGCTAGGAGAGAAGCTTTCTTT. The chain uses TRBV20-1 and TRBJ1-1, with unresolved D. Trimming left V 3 bases short and J 8 bases short, with 4 bases between. The CDR3 contains 9 residues. Germline CDR1 is DFQATT and CDR2 is SNEGSKA (reference sequence).

The rearrangement uses TRBV29-1 and TRBJ1-2, with TRBD1 identical over 10 bases. The CDR3 is 15 amino acids. CDR1 SQVTM and CDR2 ANQGSEA come from the germline V gene. The V segment lost 5 bases and the J segment 2 bases; nucleotides outside the gene matches: 8. The CDR3 sequence is CSVRGTGATNYGYTF. The CDR3 coding sequence is TGCAGCGTTAGAGGGACAGGGGCGACCAACTATGGCTACACCTTC.

This clone has just a few counts. The J gene is TRBJ2-2, the V gene TRBV27, with 7 bases matching TRBD1. CDR3 length: 16 amino acids. The germline CDR1 and CDR2 sequences are MNHEY and SMNVEV (reference sequence). Unmatched junction bases numbered 3, after V lost 2 bases and J lost 0 bases. CDR3 in amino acids: CASSLIGTANTGELFF. The CDR3 DNA reads as TGTGCCAGCAGTTTAATAGGGACAGCGAACACCGGGGAGCTGTTTTTT.

This clone was recorded a few times. The chain couples TRBV4-1 to TRBJ1-2; D ambiguous. The germline CDR1 and CDR2 sequences are MGHRA and YSYEKL. V lost 0 bases and J 4 bases, leaving 9 bases between the germline ends. The CDR3 sequence is 14 residues long. In DNA form, the CDR3 reads TGCGCCAGCAGCCAAGACACCCGTGGCTATGGCTACACCTTC. Its protein is CASSQDTRGYGYTF.

V and J are TRBV29-1 and TRBJ1-1; the D is unclear. There are 13 residues in the CDR3. The germline V gene encodes CDR1 SQVTM and CDR2 ANQGSEA. The CDR3 reads CSPQREVNTEAFF. As DNA, the CDR3 is TGCAGTCCCCAGCGGGAAGTGAACACTGAAGCTTTCTTT.

This sequence joins TRBV7-8 and TRBJ1-2; tentative D call: TRBD1 (5 bases). The CDR3 is made up of 11 amino acids. Deletions cut 4 bases from V and 13 bases from J, with 13 bases between. Germline V CDR1 and CDR2: SGHVS, FQNEAQ. CDR3 loop: CASSSLGTFTF. In DNA form, the CDR3 reads TGTGCCAGCAGCTCACTCGGGACCTTCACCTTC.

The sample holds a few counts of this clone. The chain employs TRBV19 and TRBJ2-1; 7 bases line up with TRBD1. The CDR3 spans 14 residues. The ends lost 5 bases at V and 4 bases at J; junction bases unmatched: 5. The germline V gene encodes CDR1 LNHDA and CDR2 SQIVND (reference sequence). The CDR3 DNA is TGTGCCAGTAGTTCCGGACAGGTTTACAATGAGCAGTTCTTC. Translating gives CASSSGQVYNEQFF.

This clone was observed a few times. The chain is built from TRBV20-1 and TRBJ1-2; D is unclear. The V gene's germline CDR1 is DFQATT and CDR2 SNEGSKA (reference sequence). The CDR3 covers 9 residues. The ends were cut back, 7 bases at V and 13 bases at J, with 13 bases in the middle. The CDR3 region is CSVRTLATF. The CDR3 coding sequence is TGCAGTGTCCGGACTCTAGCCACCTTC.

The chain carries TRBV19 and TRBJ1-5; tentative D call: TRBD1 (6 bases). The V gene lost 4 bases and the J gene lost 1 base, with 14 bases spanning the gap. Germline V gene sequence: CDR1 LNHDA, CDR2 SQIVND (reference sequence). This CDR3 comprises 16 residues. The CDR3 bases are TGTGCCAGTAGTACCCCCCGGGGGGCGAGCAATCAGCCCCAGCATTTT. This codes for CASSTPRGASNQPQHF.

This clone was picked up a small number of times. The identical CDR3 is also encoded by other nucleotide sequences in the sample. This chain joins TRBV5-1 and TRBJ1-1, with D maybe TRBD1 (6 bases). The V end was cut by 7 bases, the J end by 3 bases, with 13 bases between. CDR3 length: 13 residues. Germline assignment: CDR1 SGHRS and CDR2 YFSETQ. In nucleotides, the CDR3 is TGCGCCAGCTCGAGACAGGAAGACACTGAAGCTTTCTTT. It translates to CASSRQEDTEAFF.

The chain combines TRBV18 with TRBJ1-1, with a tentative D call TRBD1 (5 bases). CDR3 length: 15 residues. The V gene lost 3 bases and the J gene lost 2 bases, with 13 bases spanning the gap. Germline loops: CDR1 KGHSH, CDR2 LQKENI. The CDR3 DNA reads as TGTGCCAGCTCACCCTCTCGGGGCACAAACACTGAAGCTTTCTTT. This gives the protein CASSPSRGTNTEAFF.

This chain joins TRBV5-4 and TRBJ1-6, with a tentative D call TRBD1 (5 bases). CDR1 is SGHNT, CDR2 YYREEE, per germline (reference sequence). The CDR3 sequence is 15 residues long. V lost 6 bases, J lost 7 bases, and 17 bases lay in between. This CDR3 reads CASTLQGITNSPLHF. The CDR3 coding sequence is TGTGCCAGCACCCTTCAGGGTATTACGAATTCACCCCTCCACTTT.

The chain couples TRBV7-3 to TRBJ1-1; D not resolved. CDR1 is SGHTA and CDR2 is FQGTGA in the germline V gene. This CDR3 spans 13 amino acids. V lost 0 bases and J lost 5, with 7 bases in between. CDR3 DNA: TGTGCCAGCAGCTTAACCCCCGGGACTGAAGCTTTCTTT. Translation: CASSLTPGTEAFF. Full variable domain (outside the CDR3, taken from reference TRBV7-3 and TRBJ1-1): GAGVSQTPSNKVTEKGKYVELRCDPISGHTALYWYRQSLGQGPEFLIYFQGTGAADDSGLPNDRFFAVRPEGSVSTLKIQRTERGDSAVYLCASSLTPGTEAFFGQGTRLTVV.

The V call is TRBV19, the J call TRBJ2-1; 16 bases map to TRBD2. This CDR3 has 20 residues. CDR1 and CDR2 (germline): LNHDA, SQIVND (reference sequence). The J segment lost 6 bases and the V segment lost 5 bases, leaving 16 bases of the junction unmatched. The CDR3 reads CASSSGLAGGPSARINEQFF. The CDR3 coding sequence is TGTGCCAGTAGTTCGGGACTAGCGGGGGGGCCCTCTGCGCGTATCAATGAGCAGTTCTTC.

The rearrangement joins TRBV29-1 to TRBJ2-3; D is perhaps TRBD1 (5 bases). CDR3 length: 13 residues. The germline V gene has CDR1 SQVTM and CDR2 ANQGSEA. The V gene lost 3 bases and the J gene lost 0 bases, with 7 bases spanning the gap. CDR3 coding DNA: TGCAGCGTTGACGGACAAAGCACAGATACGCAGTATTTT. Its translation is CSVDGQSTDTQYF.

This clone has a handful of counts. The genes are TRBV4-2 and TRBJ1-2, with 8 bases that match TRBD1. Germline V gene sequence: CDR1 LGHNA, CDR2 YNFKEQ. This CDR3 region has 18 residues. Losses at the gene ends were 0 bases for V and 8 bases for J; bases not matched to a gene: 17. The CDR3 bases are TGTGCCAGCAGCCAAGATTCGCCCCAACGCTCAGGGGGCGGCGGCTACACCTTC. Its protein is CASSQDSPQRSGGGGYTF.

This rearrangement joins TRBV4-1 to TRBJ2-3, with D possibly TRBD2 on 5 matching bases. The germline V gene has CDR1 MGHRA and CDR2 YSYEKL. The CDR3 consists of 14 residues. V dropped 0 bases and J dropped 6 bases, with 10 bases sitting between them. CDR3 nucleotide sequence: TGCGCCAGCAGCCAAGATGGCGGGTGGGATACGCAGTATTTT. Translating gives CASSQDGGWDTQYF.

The chain uses TRBV30 and TRBJ1-1, with 12 bases aligning to TRBD1. The CDR3 spans 13 residues. Trimming cost V 8 bases and J 4 bases; bases outside gene matches: 5. Germline assignment: CDR1 GTSNPN and CDR2 SVGIG (reference sequence). The CDR3 DNA reads TGTGCCGGGGGACAGGGGGCAGTCACTGAAGCTTTCTTT. It yields the protein CAGGQGAVTEAFF.

The chain joins TRBV5-1 to TRBJ2-5, with D possibly matching TRBD1 (6 bases). Germline CDR1 SGHRS, CDR2 YFSETQ. The length of the CDR3 is 15 residues. Trimming removed 4 bases at V and 2 bases at J, with 15 bases between. The CDR3 is CASSLAAGAQETQYF. DNA of the CDR3: TGCGCCAGCAGCCTCGCGGCAGGGGCGCAAGAGACCCAGTACTTC.

The chain recombines TRBV19 with TRBJ2-1; the match to TRBD1 covers 10 bases. V lost 0 bases and J lost 7; bases outside the gene matches: 9. Germline V gives CDR1 LNHDA, CDR2 SQIVND (reference sequence). There are 17 residues in the CDR3. CDR3 nucleotides: TGTGCCAGTAGTATAGATCCCGACAGGGGGCTAAGGAATGAGCAGTTCTTC. Its translation: CASSIDPDRGLRNEQFF.

This chain connects TRBV28 to TRBJ2-7; D is possibly TRBD1 (5 bases). This CDR3 region has 14 residues. Germline loops: CDR1 MDHEN, CDR2 SYDVKM. V dropped 1 base and J dropped 4 bases, with 11 bases sitting between them. The CDR3 here is CASSLLDTQYEQYF. The DNA for the CDR3 is TGTGCCAGCAGTTTATTGGACACCCAATACGAGCAGTACTTC.

To note about this clone: The sample has other DNA sequences that encode this CDR3 too. The V and J genes are TRBV10-3 and TRBJ2-7, with TRBD1 matching over 11 bases. The CDR3 has 15 amino acids. The V gene end was trimmed by 0 bases and the J gene end by 2 bases; junction bases not matched to a gene: 0. Germline lookup yields CDR1 ENHRY and CDR2 SYGVKD. For the CDR3, the DNA is TGTGCCATCAGTGAGTCGGGACAGGGGGCCTACGAGCAGTACTTC. Translated: CAISESGQGAYEQYF.

This clone was counted only a few times. This chain connects TRBV13 to TRBJ1-1, with D perhaps TRBD1 (5 bases). Germline V lookup: CDR1 PRHDT, CDR2 FYEKMQ (reference sequence). The CDR3 runs 14 residues. Trimming cost V 5 bases and J 6 bases, with 16 bases left between them. The CDR3 bases are TGTGCCAGCAGCCTAAGTACAGGTCGGCCTGAAGCTTTCTTT. This translates into CASSLSTGRPEAFF.